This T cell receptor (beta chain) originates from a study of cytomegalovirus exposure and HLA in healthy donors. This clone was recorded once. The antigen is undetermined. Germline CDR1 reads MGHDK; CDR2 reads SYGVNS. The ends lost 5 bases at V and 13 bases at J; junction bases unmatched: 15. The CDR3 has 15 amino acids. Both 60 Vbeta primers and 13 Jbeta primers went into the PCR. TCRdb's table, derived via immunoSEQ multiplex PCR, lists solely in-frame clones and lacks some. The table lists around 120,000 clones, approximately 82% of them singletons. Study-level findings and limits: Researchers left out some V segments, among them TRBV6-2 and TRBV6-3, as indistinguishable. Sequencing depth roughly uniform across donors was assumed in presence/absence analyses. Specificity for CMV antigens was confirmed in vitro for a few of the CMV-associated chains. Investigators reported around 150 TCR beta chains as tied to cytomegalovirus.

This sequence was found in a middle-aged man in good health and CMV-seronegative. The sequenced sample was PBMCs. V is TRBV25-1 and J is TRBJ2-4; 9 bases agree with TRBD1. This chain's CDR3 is CASSQATGTGNTQYF. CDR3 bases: TGTGCCAGCAGTCAAGCAACCGGGACAGGGAATACGCAGTACTTC.